The clone carrying this TCR beta chain showed up just once. TCRdb independently ran MiXCR on the 5' RACE reads; one entry per CDR3 protein. This sample has some 70,000 distinct CDR3 sequences, with over 15% found just once. The data originate from a study of HIV-infected patients and healthy controls. Germline assignment: CDR1 GTSNPN and CDR2 SVGIG (reference sequence). The CDR3 has 10 residues. V was shortened by 2 bases and J by 6 bases, with 1 base between the two germline ends. Input material: CD4+ T cells from blood. The origin of this receptor is a human donor in good health. V gene TRBV30 combines with J gene TRBJ1-4; D is ambiguous. Here the CDR3 reads CAWSHEKLFF. The CDR3 nucleotides read TGTGCCTGGAGTCATGAAAAACTGTTTTTT.